The 10 T cell receptor beta chains given below trace back to one sample, sequenced in a study of preoperative IRX-2 immunotherapy in early breast cancer. Method: immunoSEQ multiplex PCR; TCRdb's copy keeps in-frame clones and lacks some. This table has fewer than 35,000 clones, roughly 91% appearing once. Specified treatment: preoperative locoregional IRX-2 cytokine immunotherapy. Sequencing was performed on tumor tissue, taken after IRX-2 immunotherapy. These receptor sequences come from a human donor with breast cancer.

Only a few counts were recorded for this clone. This chain links TRBV18 with TRBJ2-5; 9 nucleotides align to TRBD2. J was trimmed by 3 bases and V by 4 bases; bases with no gene match: 3. The CDR3 contains 14 residues. Germline V gene lookup returns CDR1 KGHSH and CDR2 LQKENI. This chain's CDR3 is CASSLLAGKETQYF. The CDR3 nucleotides read TGTGCCAGCTCACTGCTAGCGGGGAAAGAGACCCAGTACTTC.

The gene calls are TRBV6-8 and TRBJ2-7; TRBD1 matches 9 bases. The germline gives CDR1 MNHGY, CDR2 SAAAGT. With V trimmed by 6 bases and J by 6 bases, 6 bases remained unmatched. There are 13 residues in the CDR3. CDR3 sequence: CASRGTGRGEQYF. CDR3 nucleotide sequence: TGTGCCAGCAGGGGGACAGGGAGAGGCGAGCAGTACTTC.

V usage is TRBV11-3 and J usage is TRBJ2-3; the D call may be TRBD1 or TRBD2 (5 bases each). This CDR3 region has 14 residues. Trimming removed 4 bases from V and 6 bases from J, with 14 bases in between. Germline values: CDR1 SGHNT, CDR2 YENEEA. The CDR3 is CASSSLGGWDTQYF. The CDR3, as DNA: TGTGCCAGCAGCTCTCTTGGGGGTTGGGATACGCAGTATTTT. The variable domain in full, completed from reference TRBV11-3 and TRBJ2-3, reads EAGVVQSPRYKIIEKKQPVAFWCNPISGHNTLYWYLQNLGQGPELLIRYENEEAVDDSQLPKDRFSAERLKGVDSTLKIQPAELGDSAVYLCASSSLGGWDTQYFGPGTRLTVL.

The chain couples TRBV6-8 to TRBJ2-7, with TRBD1 identical over 10 bases. The V and J ends lost 0 bases and 3 bases, in that order; junction bases with no gene match: 5. The CDR3 is 16 residues long. CDR1 and CDR2 from the germline V gene are MNHGY and SAAAGT. The CDR3 DNA sequence: TGTGCCAGCAGTTACTCGCCGGGACAGGGGTACTACGAGCAGTACGTC. Its protein product is CASSYSPGQGYYEQYV.

The chain has TRBV7-5 and TRBJ1-4. TRBV7-5 represents a pseudogene. The CDR3 has 15 residues. CDR3 residues: CASSQAAGAREKLFF. For the CDR3, the DNA is TGTGCCAGCAGCCAAGCCGCGGGGGCCCGGGAAAAACTGTTTTTT.

The chain combines TRBV6-8 with TRBJ2-1; TRBD2 aligns across 12 bases. This CDR3 contains 15 residues. The germline CDR1 and CDR2 sequences are MNHGY and SAAAGT. The junction had 8 bases not matched to a gene; V was cut back by 6 bases and J by 8 bases. The CDR3 reads CASRVGLAGRYEQFF. The CDR3 nucleotides are TGTGCCAGCAGAGTGGGACTAGCGGGCAGATATGAGCAGTTCTTC.

The V call is TRBV28, the J call TRBJ2-7; D is possibly TRBD2 (5 bases). V was shortened by 4 bases and J by 7 bases, with 11 bases between the two germline ends. The germline gives CDR1 MDHEN, CDR2 SYDVKM. The CDR3 is 12 residues long. The CDR3 DNA follows: TGTGCCAGCAGTTCCGGGATTGGGGAGCAGTACGTC. Amino acid sequence: CASSSGIGEQYV.

The chain carries TRBV18 and TRBJ1-3; D not certain. Germline CDR1 is KGHSH and CDR2 is LQKENI. Deletions cut 6 bases from V and 0 bases from J, with 12 bases between. This CDR3 is 15 amino acids long. The CDR3 region is CASSPTAYSGNTIYF. In DNA form, the CDR3 reads TGTGCCAGCTCTCCTACAGCCTACTCTGGAAACACCATATATTTT.

The chain recombines TRBV7-1 with TRBJ1-2; D unresolved. TRBV7-1 is sorted into the ORF group, with uncertain function. The V end lost 4 bases, the J end lost 4 bases, and 13 bases lay between the germline ends. The CDR3 is made up of 14 amino acids. CDR3 amino acids: CASSLGQSGYGYTF. The CDR3 bases are TGTGCCAGCAGCTTAGGGCAGTCGGGCTATGGCTACACCTTC.

The chain has TRBV18 and TRBJ2-7; D remains ambiguous. The ends were cut back, 1 base at V and 5 bases at J, with 9 bases in the middle. Germline-derived CDR1 and CDR2 are KGHSH and LQKENI. There are 13 residues in the CDR3. This chain's CDR3 is CASSPQSVHEQYV. In DNA form, the CDR3 reads TGTGCCAGCTCACCACAAAGCGTCCACGAGCAGTACGTC.